Listed here are 29 T cell receptor beta chains from one sample, sequenced in a study of cytomegalovirus exposure and HLA in healthy donors. In the PCR, 60 Vbeta and 13 Jbeta primers were used. Method: immunoSEQ multiplex PCR; TCRdb's copy keeps in-frame clones and lacks some. The data show approximately 160,000 clones, around 80% seen once. Sequenced material: PBMCs. Source of these receptors: a man aged 30 to 39 in good health and CMV-seropositive.

V and J are TRBV9 and TRBJ2-7, with D maybe TRBD2 (5 bases). Germline V gives CDR1 SGDLS, CDR2 YYNGEE. Trimming removed 0 bases from V and 7 bases from J, with 14 bases in between. The CDR3 totals 14 residues. CDR3 loop: CASSVAREPPEQYF. The CDR3, as DNA: TGTGCCAGCAGCGTAGCTAGGGAGCCCCCAGAGCAGTACTTC.

The genes are TRBV28 and TRBJ1-1; 8 nucleotides align to TRBD1. The CDR3 is 14 residues long. Germline trimming cut 1 base from V and 7 bases from J; bases unmatched to any gene: 5. Per germline, CDR1 MDHEN and CDR2 SYDVKM. CDR3: CASSLLRQGNEAFF. CDR3 DNA sequence: TGTGCCAGCAGTTTATTAAGACAGGGGAATGAAGCTTTCTTT.

J is TRBJ2-5 and V is TRBV7-2; 10 bases align to TRBD2. This CDR3 is built from 16 residues. Per the germline V gene, CDR1 is SGHTA and CDR2 is FQGNSA. The V segment lost 1 base and the J segment 4 bases; nucleotides outside the gene matches: 6. The CDR3, as DNA: TGTGCCAGCAGCTTAGTAGGGACTAGCGTAATAGAGACCCAGTACTTC. This sequence encodes CASSLVGTSVIETQYF.

The rearrangement joins TRBV6-6 to TRBJ1-5; TRBD1 agrees at 9 bases. Trimming cost V 6 bases and J 5 bases; bases outside gene matches: 2. The CDR3 is 13 residues long. Germline CDR1 MNHNY, CDR2 SVGAGI (reference sequence). The CDR3 DNA reads TGTGCCAGCAGGTGGACAGGGGATCAGCCCCAGCATTTT. Its protein is CASRWTGDQPQHF.

The rearrangement links TRBV4-3 to TRBJ2-7, with 12 bases fitting TRBD2. From germline, CDR1 is LGHNA and CDR2 YSLEER. With V trimmed by 3 bases and J by 3 bases, 12 bases remained unmatched. The CDR3 length is 18 residues. The CDR3 region is CASSQTWAELAGGYEQYF. CDR3 in DNA: TGCGCCAGCAGCCAGACCTGGGCTGAACTAGCGGGGGGCTACGAGCAGTACTTC.

The chain joins TRBV28 to TRBJ1-2; unclear D gene. Germline CDR1 and CDR2: MDHEN and SYDVKM. Trimming pared 7 bases from V and 2 bases from J, leaving 8 bases between. The CDR3 is 12 residues long. CDR3 in DNA: TGTGCCAGCAACGTCCAGAACTATGGCTACACCTTC. Residues: CASNVQNYGYTF.

The CDR3 nucleotides read TGCGCCAGCAGCAGAGGAGATAGCAATCAGCCCCAGCATTTT. This sequence encodes CASSRGDSNQPQHF. J is TRBJ1-5 and V is TRBV5-1, with no clear D. Trimming took 4 bases from V and 0 from J, leaving 8 bases between them. CDR3 length: 14 amino acids. CDR1 and CDR2 (germline): SGHRS, YFSETQ.

This rearrangement joins TRBV18 to TRBJ2-7; 9 bases are shared with TRBD1. In germline, CDR1 is KGHSH, CDR2 LQKENI. Trimming took 4 bases from V and 4 from J; bases not matched to a gene: 8. The length of the CDR3 is 15 residues. CDR3 nucleotides: TGTGCCAGCTCACTCACGCAGGGACAGGGTTACGAGCAGTACTTC. It encodes CASSLTQGQGYEQYF.

The V and J genes are TRBV11-2 and TRBJ2-1, with TRBD2 matching over 7 bases. The trim removed 4 bases at V and 9 bases at J, leaving 9 bases unmatched. The germline gives CDR1 SGHAT, CDR2 FQNNGV. The CDR3 has 14 amino acids. The CDR3 protein is CASSWGGLVLEQFF. CDR3 DNA sequence: TGTGCCAGCAGCTGGGGGGGATTGGTACTTGAGCAGTTCTTC.

V and J are TRBV6-6 and TRBJ1-1, with D possibly TRBD1 on 5 matching bases. Trimming pared 6 bases from V and 3 bases from J, leaving 14 bases between. This CDR3 region has 14 residues. Germline CDR1 is MNHNY and CDR2 is SVGAGI (reference sequence). CDR3 nucleotide sequence: TGTGCCAGCAGCCCCCTCGGGGGTGACACTGAAGCTTTCTTT. This encodes CASSPLGGDTEAFF.

The rearrangement uses TRBV28 and TRBJ2-3; 7 nucleotides line up with TRBD1. V shed 5 bases and J 4 bases; nucleotides not matched to a gene: 15. Germline V gene sequence: CDR1 MDHEN, CDR2 SYDVKM. The CDR3 runs 17 residues. CDR3 DNA sequence: TGTGCCAGCAGTCTCCCCAGGGACAGCGGATTGCCAGATACGCAGTATTTT. It encodes CASSLPRDSGLPDTQYF.

This clone turned up a few times. The chain is built from TRBV29-1 and TRBJ2-1; 10 positions agree with TRBD2. V lost 6 bases to trimming and J lost 4 bases; unmatched junction nucleotides: 6. The germline CDR1 and CDR2 sequences are SQVTM and ANQGSEA. The CDR3 length is 14 residues. CDR3 bases: TGCAGCGTGCGGACTAGCGGTCCTTACAATGAGCAGTTCTTC. It encodes CSVRTSGPYNEQFF.

The sample holds one count of this clone. The chain recombines TRBV29-1 with TRBJ2-1, with 8 bases that match TRBD2. From germline, CDR1 is SQVTM and CDR2 ANQGSEA. The CDR3 covers 14 residues. Trimming took 6 bases from V and 0 from J; bases not matched to a gene: 4. This CDR3 reads CSVATSGSYNEQFF. CDR3 sequence (DNA): TGCAGCGTCGCCACTAGCGGCTCCTACAATGAGCAGTTCTTC.

The chain joins TRBV18 to TRBJ1-2, with 10 bases matching TRBD1. Germline V gives CDR1 KGHSH, CDR2 LQKENI. Unmatched junction bases numbered 3, after V lost 6 bases and J lost 2 bases. The CDR3 is 14 amino acids. CDR3 sequence reads: CASSQGQGNYGYTF. CDR3 in DNA: TGTGCCAGCTCCCAGGGACAGGGGAACTATGGCTACACCTTC.

This rearrangement joins TRBV28 to TRBJ2-1; unclear D gene. The CDR3 totals 12 residues. Deletions cut 6 bases from V and 4 bases from J, with 7 bases between. Germline loops: CDR1 MDHEN, CDR2 SYDVKM. For the CDR3, the DNA is TGTGCCAGCAGGACTTTTTACAATGAGCAGTTCTTC. The encoded protein is CASRTFYNEQFF. Full variable domain (rest looked up from reference TRBV28 and TRBJ2-1): DVKVTQSSRYLVKRTGEKVFLECVQDMDHENMFWYRQDPGLGLRLIYFSYDVKMKEKGDIPEGYSVSREKKERFSLILESASTNQTSMYLCASRTFYNEQFFGPGTRLTVL.

This clone was seen a few times. The chain joins TRBV27 to TRBJ2-3, with D unclear. The length of the CDR3 is 15 residues. Germline CDR1 MNHEY, CDR2 SMNVEV (reference sequence). The ends were cut back, 4 bases at V and 0 bases at J, with 11 bases in the middle. The CDR3 spells CASSSLGSSTDTQYF. In DNA, the CDR3 is TGTGCCAGCAGTTCTCTCGGGTCTAGCACAGATACGCAGTATTTT.

CDR3 coding DNA: TGTGCCAGCAGCCGGATAGGGGGCACAGATACGCAGTATTTT. Protein sequence: CASSRIGGTDTQYF. The chain uses TRBV7-8 and TRBJ2-3; possibly TRBD1 for D (5 bases). The CDR3 length is 14 residues. V lost 5 bases, J lost 1 base, and 10 bases lay in between. From germline, CDR1 is SGHVS and CDR2 FQNEAQ. The entire variable domain, with the rest obtained from reference TRBV7-8 and TRBJ2-3, is as follows: GAGVSQSPRYKVAKRGQDVALRCDPISGHVSLFWYQQALGQGPEFLTYFQNEAQLDKSGLPSDRFFAERPEGSVSTLKIQRTQQEDSAVYLCASSRIGGTDTQYFGPGTRLTVL.

The chain combines TRBV7-9 with TRBJ2-2; 13 nucleotides align to TRBD2. This CDR3 region has 15 residues. The J segment lost 6 bases and the V segment lost 3 bases, leaving 1 base of the junction unmatched. Germline lookup yields CDR1 SEHNR and CDR2 FQNEAQ (reference sequence). The CDR3 DNA sequence: TGTGCCAGCAGCTTGGGACTAGCGGGGCCCGGGGAGCTGTTTTTT. It encodes CASSLGLAGPGELFF. The variable domain in full, completed from reference TRBV7-9 and TRBJ2-2, reads DTGVSQNPRHKITKRGQNVTFRCDPISEHNRLYWYRQTLGQGPEFLTYFQNEAQLEKSRLLSDRFSAERPKGSFSTLEIQRTEQGDSAMYLCASSLGLAGPGELFFGEGSRLTVL.

This clone was seen a handful of times. The V call is TRBV10-2, the J call TRBJ1-2; D may be TRBD1 (5 bases). This CDR3 spans 15 amino acids. From germline, CDR1 is WSHSY and CDR2 SAAADI. Trimming pared 4 bases from V and 0 bases from J, leaving 12 bases between. In DNA, the CDR3 is TGCGCCAGCAGTGGATCCAGACAGACTAACTATGGCTACACCTTC. Amino acid sequence: CASSGSRQTNYGYTF.

The rearrangement joins TRBV7-2 to TRBJ1-1, with D possibly being TRBD1 (5 bases). The CDR3 is made up of 12 amino acids. The V end lost 7 bases, the J end lost 11 bases, and 17 bases lay between the germline ends. Per germline, CDR1 SGHTA and CDR2 FQGNSA. Here the CDR3 reads CASNGGGVSAFF. As DNA, the CDR3 is TGTGCCAGCAACGGGGGAGGGGTGTCGGCTTTCTTT.

V is TRBV12-5 and J is TRBJ2-1, with 9 bases identical to TRBD2. The CDR3 has 15 residues. Trimming removed 0 bases from V and 8 bases from J; junction bases left unmatched: 5. The germline gives CDR1 LGHNT, CDR2 FRNRAP. This CDR3 is CASGLVAGGRDEQFF. For the CDR3, the DNA is TGTGCTAGTGGTTTGGTAGCGGGGGGTAGAGATGAGCAGTTCTTC.

The chain joins TRBV27 to TRBJ2-1, with 12 nucleotides matching TRBD2. This CDR3 region has 16 residues. Germline V gene lookup returns CDR1 MNHEY and CDR2 SMNVEV (reference sequence). Trimming at V came to 3 bases and at J to 4 bases, leaving 4 bases not matched to a gene. The CDR3 sequence: CASSFLGLAGYNEQFF. In DNA form, the CDR3 reads TGTGCCAGCAGTTTCTTAGGACTAGCGGGATACAATGAGCAGTTCTTC.

This rearrangement joins TRBV6-1 to TRBJ2-7; 8 positions agree with TRBD2. V lost 3 bases to trimming and J lost 4 bases; unmatched junction nucleotides: 14. This CDR3 is built from 17 residues. Germline loops: CDR1 MNHNS, CDR2 SASEGT. The CDR3 coding sequence is TGTGCCAGCAGTGAGCGGGCTACGGGACTAGTGATTTACGAGCAGTACTTC. This sequence encodes CASSERATGLVIYEQYF.

The gene calls are TRBV9 and TRBJ2-4; 7 positions agree with TRBD2. V shed 6 bases, J shed 6 bases, and the junction held 9 bases outside the gene matches. Looked up from germline, CDR1 is SGDLS and CDR2 is YYNGEE. This CDR3 is 14 amino acids long. The CDR3 DNA reads TGTGCCAGCACCAGCGGGGAAAGGGGAAACATTCAGTACTTC. Translated, it gives CASTSGERGNIQYF.

The chain recombines TRBV6-1 with TRBJ1-6; weak D call: TRBD1 (5 bases). This CDR3 comprises 15 residues. Per the germline V gene, CDR1 is MNHNS and CDR2 is SASEGT. V was shortened by 7 bases and J by 0 bases, with 10 bases between the two germline ends. The CDR3 region is CASNPDSSYNSPLHF. CDR3 in DNA: TGTGCCAGCAATCCAGACAGCTCCTATAATTCACCCCTCCACTTT.

The rearrangement links TRBV5-1 to TRBJ2-7; D perhaps matches TRBD1 (6 bases). CDR3 length: 15 residues. Germline CDR1 is SGHRS and CDR2 is YFSETQ. V dropped 3 bases and J dropped 0 bases, with 13 bases sitting between them. CDR3 nucleotide sequence: TGCGCCAGCAGCTCCGGGGACACAATCTCCTACGAGCAGTACTTC. This gives the protein CASSSGDTISYEQYF.

The chain joins TRBV28 to TRBJ1-5; D ambiguous. Germline CDR1 MDHEN, CDR2 SYDVKM. V was clipped by 1 base and J by 7 bases, with 8 bases between them. The CDR3 spans 13 residues. In DNA, the CDR3 is TGTGCCAGCAGTTTATCAGGTTGGCAGCCCCAGCATTTT. Its protein product is CASSLSGWQPQHF.

The V gene is TRBV11-2, the J gene TRBJ2-2, with D possibly TRBD1 on 5 matching bases. Germline values: CDR1 SGHAT, CDR2 FQNNGV. V shed 4 bases and J shed 6 bases, with 18 bases lying between them. CDR3 length: 16 amino acids. In nucleotides, the CDR3 is TGTGCCAGCAGCTGGGGCGTTACAGCCATCGCCGGGGAGCTGTTTTTT. Amino acid sequence: CASSWGVTAIAGELFF.

The chain uses TRBV4-1 and TRBJ1-2, with a weak D call TRBD1 (6 bases). Trimming took off 1 base at V and 4 bases at J, with 22 bases between the two ends. The CDR3 loop spans 18 amino acids. Germline V gives CDR1 MGHRA, CDR2 YSYEKL. The CDR3 sequence is CASSQGPGFRDTVYGYTF. The DNA of the CDR3 is TGCGCCAGCAGCCAAGGACCTGGTTTCCGGGACACGGTCTATGGCTACACCTTC.